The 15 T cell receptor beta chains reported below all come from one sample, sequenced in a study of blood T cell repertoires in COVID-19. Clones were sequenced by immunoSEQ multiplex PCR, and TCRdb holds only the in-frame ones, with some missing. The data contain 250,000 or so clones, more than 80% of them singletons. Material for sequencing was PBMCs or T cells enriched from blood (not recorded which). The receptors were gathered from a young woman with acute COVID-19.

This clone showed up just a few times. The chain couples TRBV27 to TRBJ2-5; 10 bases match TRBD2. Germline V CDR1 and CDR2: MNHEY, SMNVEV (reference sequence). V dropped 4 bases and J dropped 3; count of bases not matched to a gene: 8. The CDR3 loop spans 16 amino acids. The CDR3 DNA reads TGTGCCAGCAGTTCGTACGGGACTAGCGAGAAAGAGACCCAGTACTTC. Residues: CASSSYGTSEKETQYF.

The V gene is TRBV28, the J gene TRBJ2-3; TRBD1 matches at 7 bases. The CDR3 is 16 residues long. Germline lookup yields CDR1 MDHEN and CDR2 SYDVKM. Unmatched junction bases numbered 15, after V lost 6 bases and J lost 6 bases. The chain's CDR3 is CASSLTPGQLGDTQYF. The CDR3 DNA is TGTGCCAGCAGCTTAACACCGGGACAGCTGGGGGATACGCAGTATTTT.

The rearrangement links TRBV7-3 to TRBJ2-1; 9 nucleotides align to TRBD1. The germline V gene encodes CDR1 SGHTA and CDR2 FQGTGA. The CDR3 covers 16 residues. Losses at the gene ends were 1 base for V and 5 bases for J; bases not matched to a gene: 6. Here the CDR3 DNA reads TGTGCCAGCAGCTTAATGCCGGGACAGGGAAACAATGAGCAGTTCTTC. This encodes CASSLMPGQGNNEQFF.

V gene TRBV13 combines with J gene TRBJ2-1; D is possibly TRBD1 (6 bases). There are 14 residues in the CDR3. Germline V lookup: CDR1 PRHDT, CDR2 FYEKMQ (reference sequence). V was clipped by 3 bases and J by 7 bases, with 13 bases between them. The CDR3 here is CASSFRGGGNEQFF. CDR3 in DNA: TGTGCCAGCAGCTTCAGGGGTGGAGGTAATGAGCAGTTCTTC.

CDR3 bases: TGTGCCATCAGTGAGCAAGATACAGGGGGAAGCTATCTCCCTGAGCAGTTCTTC. Translation gives CAISEQDTGGSYLPEQFF. The chain has TRBV10-3 and TRBJ2-1; TRBD1 agrees at 8 bases. This CDR3 comprises 18 residues. Germline lookup yields CDR1 ENHRY and CDR2 SYGVKD. V dropped 2 bases and J dropped 9; count of bases not matched to a gene: 18.

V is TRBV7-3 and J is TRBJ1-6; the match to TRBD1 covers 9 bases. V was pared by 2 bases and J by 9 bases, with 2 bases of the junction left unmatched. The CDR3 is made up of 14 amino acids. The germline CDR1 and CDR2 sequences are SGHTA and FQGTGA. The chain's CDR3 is CASSLEDRGSPLHF. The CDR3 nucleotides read TGTGCCAGCAGCTTAGAGGACAGGGGTTCACCCCTCCACTTT.

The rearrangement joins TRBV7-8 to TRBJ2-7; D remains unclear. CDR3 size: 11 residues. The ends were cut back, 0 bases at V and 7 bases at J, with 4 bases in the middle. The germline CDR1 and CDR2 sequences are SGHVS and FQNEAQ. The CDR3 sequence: CASSLATEQYF. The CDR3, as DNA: TGTGCCAGCAGCTTAGCGACAGAGCAGTACTTC.

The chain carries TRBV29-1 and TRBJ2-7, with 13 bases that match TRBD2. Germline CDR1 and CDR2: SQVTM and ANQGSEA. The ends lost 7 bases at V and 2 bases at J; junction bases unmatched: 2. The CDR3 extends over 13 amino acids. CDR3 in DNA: TGCAGCGCTACTAGCGGGAGGGCCTACGAGCAGTACTTC. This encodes CSATSGRAYEQYF.

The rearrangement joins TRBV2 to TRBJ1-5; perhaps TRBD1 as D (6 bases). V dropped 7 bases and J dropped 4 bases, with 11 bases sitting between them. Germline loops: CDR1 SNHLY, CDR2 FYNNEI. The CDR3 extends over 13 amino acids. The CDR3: CASMAGVNQPQHF. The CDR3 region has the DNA TGTGCCAGCATGGCAGGGGTTAATCAGCCCCAGCATTTT.

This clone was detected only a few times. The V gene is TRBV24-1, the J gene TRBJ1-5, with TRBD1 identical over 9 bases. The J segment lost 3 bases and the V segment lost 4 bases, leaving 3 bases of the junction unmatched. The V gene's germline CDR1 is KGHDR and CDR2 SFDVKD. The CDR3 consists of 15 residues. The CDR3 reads CATSEGTGYNQPQHF. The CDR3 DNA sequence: TGTGCCACCAGTGAGGGGACAGGGTACAATCAGCCCCAGCATTTT.

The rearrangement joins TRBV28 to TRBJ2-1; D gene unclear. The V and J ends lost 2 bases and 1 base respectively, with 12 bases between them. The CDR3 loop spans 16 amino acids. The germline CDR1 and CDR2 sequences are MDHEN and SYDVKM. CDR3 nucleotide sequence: TGTGCCAGCAGTTTAATAGCCCTCGGATCCTACAATGAGCAGTTCTTC. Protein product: CASSLIALGSYNEQFF.

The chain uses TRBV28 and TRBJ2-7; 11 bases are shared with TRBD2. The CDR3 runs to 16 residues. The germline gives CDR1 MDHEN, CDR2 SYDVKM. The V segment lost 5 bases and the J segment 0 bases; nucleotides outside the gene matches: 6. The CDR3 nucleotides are TGTGCCAGCAGTACTCAGACTAGCGGGAACTCCTACGAGCAGTACTTC. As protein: CASSTQTSGNSYEQYF.

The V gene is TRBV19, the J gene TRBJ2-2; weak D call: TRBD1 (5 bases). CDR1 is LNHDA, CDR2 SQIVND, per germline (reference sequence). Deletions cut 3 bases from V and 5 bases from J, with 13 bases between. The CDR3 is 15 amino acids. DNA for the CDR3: TGTGCCAGTAGTATGGACACGTCGAGTACCGGGGAGCTGTTTTTT. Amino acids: CASSMDTSSTGELFF.

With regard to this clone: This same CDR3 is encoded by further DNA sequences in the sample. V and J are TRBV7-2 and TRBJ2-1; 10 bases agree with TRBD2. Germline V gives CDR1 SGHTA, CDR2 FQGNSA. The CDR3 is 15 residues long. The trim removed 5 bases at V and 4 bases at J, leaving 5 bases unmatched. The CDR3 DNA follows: TGTGCCAGCAGCCCGAGGACTAGCGGTTACAATGAGCAGTTCTTC. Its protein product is CASSPRTSGYNEQFF. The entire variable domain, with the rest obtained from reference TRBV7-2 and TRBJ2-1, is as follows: GAGVSQSPSNKVTEKGKDVELRCDPISGHTALYWYRQSLGQGLEFLIYFQGNSAPDKSGLPSDRFSAERTGGSVSTLTIQRTQQEDSAVYLCASSPRTSGYNEQFFGPGTRLTVL.

The CDR3 protein is CATSDGPAGDEQYF. DNA of the CDR3: TGTGCCACCAGTGATGGCCCAGCGGGAGACGAGCAGTACTTC. V usage is TRBV24-1 and J usage is TRBJ2-7; 8 positions agree with TRBD2. The V gene end was trimmed by 3 bases and the J gene end by 5 bases; junction bases not matched to a gene: 5. CDR3 length: 14 amino acids. Germline V gene sequence: CDR1 KGHDR, CDR2 SFDVKD.